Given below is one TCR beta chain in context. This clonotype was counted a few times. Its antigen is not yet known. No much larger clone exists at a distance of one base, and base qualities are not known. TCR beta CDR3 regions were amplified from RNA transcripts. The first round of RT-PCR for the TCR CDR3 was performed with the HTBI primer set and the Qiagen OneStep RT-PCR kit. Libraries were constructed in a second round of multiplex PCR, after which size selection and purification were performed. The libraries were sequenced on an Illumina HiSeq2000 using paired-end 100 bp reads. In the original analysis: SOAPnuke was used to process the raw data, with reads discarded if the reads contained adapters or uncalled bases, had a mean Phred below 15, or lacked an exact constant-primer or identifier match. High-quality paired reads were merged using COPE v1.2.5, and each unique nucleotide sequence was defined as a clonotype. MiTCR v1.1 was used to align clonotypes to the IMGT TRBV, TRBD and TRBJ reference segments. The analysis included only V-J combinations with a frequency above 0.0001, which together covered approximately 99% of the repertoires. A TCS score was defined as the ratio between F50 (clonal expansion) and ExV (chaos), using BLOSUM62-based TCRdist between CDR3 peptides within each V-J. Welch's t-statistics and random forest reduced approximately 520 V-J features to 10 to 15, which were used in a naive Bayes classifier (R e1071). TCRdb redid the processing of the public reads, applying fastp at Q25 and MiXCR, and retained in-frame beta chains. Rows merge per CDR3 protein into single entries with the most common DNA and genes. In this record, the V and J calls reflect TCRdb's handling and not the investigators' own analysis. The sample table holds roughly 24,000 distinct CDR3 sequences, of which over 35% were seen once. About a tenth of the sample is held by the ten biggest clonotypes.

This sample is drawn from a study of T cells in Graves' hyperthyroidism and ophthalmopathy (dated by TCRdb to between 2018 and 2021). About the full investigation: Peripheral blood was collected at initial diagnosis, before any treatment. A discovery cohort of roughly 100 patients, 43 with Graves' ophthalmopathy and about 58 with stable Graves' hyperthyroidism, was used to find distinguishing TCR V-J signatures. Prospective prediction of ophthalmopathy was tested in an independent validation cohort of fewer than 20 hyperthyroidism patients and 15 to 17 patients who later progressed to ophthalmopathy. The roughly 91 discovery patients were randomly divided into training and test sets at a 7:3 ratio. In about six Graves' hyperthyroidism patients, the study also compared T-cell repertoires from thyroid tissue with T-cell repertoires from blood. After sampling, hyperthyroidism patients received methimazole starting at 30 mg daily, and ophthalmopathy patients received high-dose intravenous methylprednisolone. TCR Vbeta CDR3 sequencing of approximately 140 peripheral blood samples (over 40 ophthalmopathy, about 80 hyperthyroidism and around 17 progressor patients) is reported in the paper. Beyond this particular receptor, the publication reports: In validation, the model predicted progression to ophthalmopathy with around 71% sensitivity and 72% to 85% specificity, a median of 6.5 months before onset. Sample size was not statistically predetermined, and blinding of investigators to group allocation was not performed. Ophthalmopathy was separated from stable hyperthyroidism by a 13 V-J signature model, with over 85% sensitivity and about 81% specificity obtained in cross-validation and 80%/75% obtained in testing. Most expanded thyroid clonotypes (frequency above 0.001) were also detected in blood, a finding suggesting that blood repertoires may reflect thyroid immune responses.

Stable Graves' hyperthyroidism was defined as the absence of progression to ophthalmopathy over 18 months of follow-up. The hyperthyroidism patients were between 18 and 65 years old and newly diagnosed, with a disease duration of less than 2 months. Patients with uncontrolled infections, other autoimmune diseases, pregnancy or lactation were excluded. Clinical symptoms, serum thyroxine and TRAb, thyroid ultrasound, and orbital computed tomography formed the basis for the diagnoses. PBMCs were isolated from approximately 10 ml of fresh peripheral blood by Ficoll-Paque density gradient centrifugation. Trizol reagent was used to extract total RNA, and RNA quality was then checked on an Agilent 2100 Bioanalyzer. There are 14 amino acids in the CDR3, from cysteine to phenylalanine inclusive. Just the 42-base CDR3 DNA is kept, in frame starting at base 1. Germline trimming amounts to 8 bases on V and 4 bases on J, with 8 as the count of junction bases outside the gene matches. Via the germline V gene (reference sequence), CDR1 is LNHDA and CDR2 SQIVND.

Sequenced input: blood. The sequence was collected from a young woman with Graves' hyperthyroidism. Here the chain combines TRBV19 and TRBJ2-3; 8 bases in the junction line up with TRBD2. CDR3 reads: CASRPAGAPDTQYF. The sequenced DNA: TGTGCCAGTCGTCCAGCGGGAGCCCCAGATACGCAGTATTTT.